This T cell receptor (beta chain) was sequenced for a study of T cell changes during pregnancy in multiple sclerosis. This clone was seen just once. The V and J ends lost 0 bases and 8 bases, in that order; junction bases with no gene match: 3. This CDR3 is 15 amino acids long. The V gene's germline CDR1 is SGDLS and CDR2 YYNGEE. Libraries were prepared by immunoSEQ multiplex PCR; TCRdb keeps only in-frame clonotypes and omits some of them. This table holds roughly 53,000 clones, about 91% found once. The chain carries TRBV9 and TRBJ2-1; 12 bases align to TRBD2. This clonotype was sampled from a female donor in good health, enrolled as a control in a pregnancy study. The specimen was CD4+ T cells from peripheral blood mononuclear cells, collected in the second trimester of pregnancy. For the CDR3, the DNA is TGTGCCAGCAGCGTAGCTAGCGGGGGGGCAGATGAGCAGTTCTTC. Protein product: CASSVASGGADEQFF.